A selection of T cell receptor beta chains follows, all from one sample in a study of cytomegalovirus exposure and HLA in healthy donors. Profiled with immunoSEQ multiplex PCR; TCRdb holds only in-frame clones, not every one. The table shows 150,000 to 200,000 clones, with under 80% occurring only once. Sample: PBMCs. Receptor source: a man between 35 and 55 years old in good health and CMV-seronegative. CDR3s include the opening cysteine and the closing phenylalanine or tryptophan. The D gene is left open where the match is weak. A row's size may be missing; if present it is once, few, many or a size class.

v_gene	d_gene	j_gene	abundance	CDR3aa	CDR3nt
TRBV18	TRBD1	TRBJ1-1	.	CASSPGTGGHEAFF	TGTGCCAGCTCACCGGGGACAGGGGGCCACGAAGCTTTCTTT
TRBV7-7	TRBD1	TRBJ2-5	.	CASSLQGRIGETQYF	TGTGCTAGCAGCTTACAGGGGCGGATTGGAGAGACCCAGTACTTC
TRBV18	TRBD1	TRBJ1-4	few	CASSHGQVNEKLFF	TGTGCCAGCTCTCACGGACAGGTTAATGAAAAACTGTTTTTT
TRBV6-5	.	TRBJ2-2	.	CASSISTQNTGELFF	TGTGCCAGCAGTATCTCGACTCAGAACACCGGGGAGCTGTTTTTT
TRBV5-1	.	TRBJ1-4	.	CASSLDSYNEKLFF	TGCGCCAGCAGCTTGGACAGCTATAATGAAAAACTGTTTTTT
TRBV20-1	.	TRBJ1-1	.	CSAPRQVEAFF	TGCAGTGCTCCTCGACAGGTTGAAGCTTTCTTT
TRBV5-5	.	TRBJ2-1	.	CASSLQLANNEQFF	TGTGCCAGCAGCTTGCAACTAGCTAACAATGAGCAGTTCTTC
TRBV9	TRBD2	TRBJ2-5	.	CASSAMGGEVPQETQYF	TGTGCCAGCAGCGCTATGGGGGGGGAGGTCCCCCAAGAGACCCAGTACTTC
TRBV30	.	TRBJ2-1	.	CAYTSEWGNEQFF	TGTGCCTATACTAGTGAGTGGGGAAATGAGCAGTTCTTC
TRBV28	.	TRBJ1-2	.	CASSVTGQIGGYTF	TGTGCCAGCAGTGTAACAGGTCAAATTGGTGGCTACACCTTC
TRBV5-1	.	TRBJ1-5	.	CASSFGGDQPQHF	TGCGCCAGCAGCTTCGGGGGGGATCAGCCCCAGCATTTT
TRBV2	.	TRBJ1-1	.	CASRNYKQNTEAFF	TGTGCCAGCAGGAACTACAAACAGAACACTGAAGCTTTCTTT
TRBV5-1	.	TRBJ2-1	.	CASSSRYNEQFF	TGCGCCAGCAGCTCTAGGTATAATGAGCAGTTCTTC
TRBV6-5	TRBD1	TRBJ2-2	few	CASSRQGANTGELFF	TGTGCCAGCAGCCGACAGGGGGCCAACACCGGGGAGCTGTTTTTT
TRBV9	.	TRBJ2-1	few	CASSVGAASSYNEQFF	TGTGCCAGCAGCGTAGGTGCGGCGAGCTCCTACAATGAGCAGTTCTTC
TRBV19	TRBD1	TRBJ1-2	few	CASTVQGGLDYGYTF	TGTGCCAGTACGGTTCAGGGGGGCCTTGACTATGGCTACACCTTC
TRBV7-9	.	TRBJ1-2	.	CASSLALGRDGYTF	TGTGCCAGCAGCTTAGCGCTTGGGAGGGATGGCTACACCTTC
TRBV28	.	TRBJ2-1	.	CASSSAGLGSDEQFF	TGTGCCAGCAGTTCAGCGGGTCTCGGGTCTGATGAGCAGTTCTTC
TRBV7-2	.	TRBJ1-1	.	CASSLAAGRAEAFF	TGTGCCAGCAGCTTAGCAGCAGGGAGGGCTGAAGCTTTCTTT
TRBV20-1	.	TRBJ1-1	few	CSASSGGEAFF	TGCAGTGCTAGCTCGGGAGGGGAAGCTTTCTTT
TRBV7-8	.	TRBJ2-7	few	CASSLASSGGVTYEQYF	TGTGCCAGCAGCTTAGCCAGCTCGGGCGGGGTCACCTACGAGCAGTACTTC
TRBV7-3	.	TRBJ1-1	few	CASSFRNWDMQFF	TGTGCCAGCAGCTTCCGAAACTGGGACATGCAGTTCTTT
TRBV15	.	TRBJ1-1	once	CATSREYRETEAFF	TGTGCCACCAGCAGAGAGTACAGGGAGACTGAAGCTTTCTTT
TRBV5-1	TRBD2	TRBJ2-1	.	CASSYSSGEQFF	TGCGCCAGCAGCTACTCTAGCGGTGAGCAGTTCTTC
TRBV15	TRBD1	TRBJ1-2	.	CATSREDRHFYGYTF	TGTGCCACCAGCAGAGAGGACAGGCACTTCTATGGCTACACCTTC
TRBV4-2	.	TRBJ2-3	.	CASSPVAGYTDTQYF	TGTGCCAGCAGCCCGGTCGCAGGGTACACAGATACGCAGTATTTT
TRBV7-8	TRBD2	TRBJ2-1	.	CASSLVGGAPSYNEQFF	TGTGCCAGCAGCTTAGTCGGGGGGGCTCCCTCCTACAATGAGCAGTTCTTC
TRBV11-3	.	TRBJ2-2	.	CASRAQGIGELFF	TGTGCCAGCAGGGCCCAGGGGATCGGGGAGCTGTTTTTT
TRBV5-6	.	TRBJ2-2	.	CASSPSGENTGELFF	TGTGCCAGCAGCCCCAGTGGAGAGAACACCGGGGAGCTGTTTTTT
TRBV7-2	TRBD2	TRBJ2-3	.	CASSYRGLAGGGTDTQYF	TGTGCCAGCAGCTACCGAGGACTAGCGGGGGGGGGCACAGATACGCAGTATTTT
TRBV9	TRBD2	TRBJ2-3	.	CASSKFGLAGLNTDTQYF	TGTGCCAGCAGCAAATTCGGACTAGCGGGACTGAACACAGATACGCAGTATTTT
TRBV11-2	.	TRBJ1-1	.	CASSLAVQNTEAFF	TGTGCCAGCAGCTTGGCCGTCCAGAACACTGAAGCTTTCTTT
TRBV4-2	.	TRBJ1-1	.	CASSQIQGGTEAFF	TGTGCCAGCAGCCAGATACAGGGTGGCACTGAAGCTTTCTTT
TRBV9	TRBD2	TRBJ2-2	.	CASSLRTSGRVNTGELFF	TGTGCCAGCAGCTTGAGGACTAGCGGGAGGGTGAACACCGGGGAGCTGTTTTTT
TRBV6-1	.	TRBJ2-1	.	CASSEAPGLGNEQFF	TGTGCCAGCAGTGAAGCCCCAGGGTTAGGTAATGAGCAGTTCTTC
TRBV5-4	.	TRBJ2-3	few	CASSSLTSLDTQYF	TGTGCCAGCAGCTCACTGACTAGTTTAGATACGCAGTATTTT
TRBV6-5	TRBD1	TRBJ2-5	.	CASRTGGVETQYF	TGTGCCAGCAGGACAGGGGGCGTGGAGACCCAGTACTTC
TRBV18	TRBD1	TRBJ1-2	few	CASSQTGTGVDYGYTF	TGTGCCAGCTCACAAACCGGGACAGGGGTGGACTATGGCTACACCTTC
TRBV5-1	.	TRBJ2-7	.	CVSSVGYGSSSYEQYF	TGCGTCAGCAGCGTGGGGTACGGGAGTAGCTCCTACGAGCAGTACTTC
TRBV19	.	TRBJ1-3	.	CATQNDRSGNTIYF	TGTGCCACCCAAAACGACAGGTCTGGAAACACCATATATTTT
TRBV29-1	.	TRBJ1-1	many	CSVAGEGHTEAFF	TGCAGCGTTGCCGGGGAGGGGCACACTGAAGCTTTCTTT
TRBV30	.	TRBJ1-5	.	CAWSSKQISNQPQHF	TGTGCCTGGAGTAGTAAACAGATTAGCAATCAGCCCCAGCATTTT
TRBV6-4	TRBD1	TRBJ1-3	.	CASRQGSPGNTIYF	TGTGCCAGCAGACAGGGGTCTCCTGGAAACACCATATATTTT
TRBV9	.	TRBJ2-5	.	CASSPRSTQETQYF	TGTGCCAGCAGCCCCCGGTCTACCCAAGAGACCCAGTACTTC
TRBV4-1	.	TRBJ2-5	.	CASSQVGMSETQYF	TGCGCCAGCAGCCAAGTTGGTATGAGTGAGACCCAGTACTTC
TRBV11-2	.	TRBJ2-7	.	CASSIDEGASYEQYF	TGTGCCAGCAGCATCGACGAAGGGGCATCCTACGAGCAGTACTTC
TRBV28	.	TRBJ2-3	.	CASRGGQRDTDTQYF	TGTGCCAGCAGGGGGGGACAGAGAGACACAGATACGCAGTATTTT
TRBV19	.	TRBJ1-2	.	CASSTGQGYGYTF	TGTGCCAGTAGCACCGGGCAGGGCTATGGCTACACCTTC
TRBV4-1	.	TRBJ2-7	.	CASSQIAGSSYEQYF	TGCGCCAGCAGCCAAATAGCCGGGAGCTCCTACGAGCAGTACTTC
TRBV15	.	TRBJ1-5	few	CATSRGGGDQPQHF	TGTGCCACCAGCAGAGGGGGCGGGGATCAGCCCCAGCATTTT
TRBV29-1	TRBD2	TRBJ2-7	.	CSVGLAGLYEQYF	TGCAGCGTTGGCCTAGCGGGCCTCTACGAGCAGTACTTC
TRBV27	TRBD1	TRBJ2-7	few	CASSPTGDHEQYF	TGTGCCAGCAGCCCCACAGGGGACCACGAGCAGTACTTC
TRBV28	TRBD1	TRBJ2-7	.	CAITADRGRYEQYF	TGTGCCATCACCGCGGACAGGGGGCGGTACGAGCAGTACTTC
TRBV19	.	TRBJ2-7	.	CGSRDTRAYEQYF	TGTGGCAGTAGGGACACACGGGCCTACGAGCAGTACTTC